A single sample is the source of the 27 T cell receptor beta chains below, sequenced in a study of cytomegalovirus exposure and HLA in healthy donors. TCRdb keeps only in-frame clones here, not all; method: immunoSEQ multiplex PCR. The sample carries roughly 63,000 clones, 89% recorded once. Sequencing was carried out using PBMCs. Receptors were obtained from a woman aged 18-35 years in good health and CMV-seronegative.

In DNA form, the CDR3 reads TGCGCCAGCAGCTTGGTTGACAGCAACTATGGCTACACCTTC. It encodes CASSLVDSNYGYTF. V usage is TRBV5-1 and J usage is TRBJ1-2; D is possibly TRBD1 (5 bases). CDR3 length: 14 residues. The germline CDR1 and CDR2 sequences are SGHRS and YFSETQ. Trimming cost V 0 bases and J 2 bases, with 8 bases left between them. The entire variable domain, with the rest obtained from reference TRBV5-1 and TRBJ1-2, is as follows: KAGVTQTPRYLIKTRGQQVTLSCSPISGHRSVSWYQQTPGQGLQFLFEYFSETQRNKGNFPGRFSGRQFSNSRSEMNVSTLELGDSALYLCASSLVDSNYGYTFGSGTRLTVV.

This chain connects TRBV5-1 to TRBJ2-5, with TRBD1 identical over 10 bases. The CDR3 is 17 residues long. Trimming at V came to 0 bases and at J to 2 bases, leaving 7 bases not matched to a gene. In germline, CDR1 is SGHRS, CDR2 YFSETQ. The CDR3 here is CASSLGRTGGSQETQYF. The CDR3 bases are TGCGCCAGCAGCTTGGGGCGGACAGGGGGAAGTCAAGAGACCCAGTACTTC.

The chain carries TRBV15 and TRBJ2-7, with 7 bases aligning to TRBD2. Germline V gene lookup returns CDR1 LNHNV and CDR2 YYDKDF (reference sequence). This CDR3 is built from 14 residues. The V segment lost 0 bases and the J segment 2 bases; nucleotides outside the gene matches: 1. In DNA form, the CDR3 reads TGTGCCACCAGCAGAGATCGGGGGGCCTACGAGCAGTACTTC. Encoded protein: CATSRDRGAYEQYF.

CDR3 amino acids: CASSFQTGDTEAFF. In DNA form, the CDR3 reads TGTGCCAGCAGCTTTCAAACGGGGGACACTGAAGCTTTCTTT. The chain joins TRBV5-4 to TRBJ1-1; D might be TRBD1 (5 bases). This CDR3 is built from 14 residues. The germline gives CDR1 SGHNT, CDR2 YYREEE (reference sequence). The V and J ends lost 2 bases and 3 bases respectively, with 11 bases between them.

The chain carries TRBV6-6 and TRBJ2-3; D is unclear. Germline V CDR1 and CDR2: MNHNY, SVGAGI (reference sequence). Trimming cost V 5 bases and J 0 bases, with 3 bases left between them. CDR3 length equals 12 residues. The CDR3, as DNA: TGTGCCAGCAGTCCTAGCACAGATACGCAGTATTTT. Amino acids: CASSPSTDTQYF.

The chain couples TRBV4-2 to TRBJ2-1; 9 bases fit TRBD1. Germline CDR1 and CDR2: LGHNA and YNFKEQ. Trimming at V came to 3 bases and at J to 3 bases, leaving 9 bases not matched to a gene. CDR3 size: 17 residues. As DNA, the CDR3 is TGTGCCAGCAGCCACGCTACCGACAGGGGGAACTACAATGAGCAGTTCTTC. This translates into CASSHATDRGNYNEQFF.

The chain's CDR3 is CASSLAGRGTDTQYF. The CDR3 DNA follows: TGTGCCAGCAGCTTAGCGGGAAGGGGGACAGATACGCAGTATTTT. This chain joins TRBV7-7 and TRBJ2-3; weak D call: TRBD1 (6 bases). Trimming shortened V by 0 bases and J by 3 bases, and 10 bases separated the two germline ends. This CDR3 is built from 15 residues. Per germline, CDR1 SSHAT and CDR2 FNYEAQ (reference sequence).

The chain joins TRBV5-1 to TRBJ2-1; TRBD1 agrees at 7 bases. The J segment lost 7 bases and the V segment lost 0 bases, leaving 16 bases of the junction unmatched. The CDR3 totals 18 residues. CDR1 is SGHRS, CDR2 YFSETQ, per germline. For the CDR3, the DNA is TGCGCCAGCAGCTTGGCCAAGATAGGGGGCGCGGTCGGGAATGAGCAGTTCTTC. This sequence encodes CASSLAKIGGAVGNEQFF.

The chain combines TRBV28 with TRBJ1-2, with a tentative D call TRBD1 (5 bases). V dropped 5 bases and J dropped 4 bases, with 20 bases sitting between them. Germline V gives CDR1 MDHEN, CDR2 SYDVKM. The CDR3 length is 16 residues. The CDR3 DNA reads as TGTGCCAGCAGTACCGGGGACCGGGGGGTAGCCTATGGCTACACCTTC. Amino acid sequence: CASSTGDRGVAYGYTF.

The chain couples TRBV7-2 to TRBJ2-3; 11 nucleotides match TRBD2. CDR3 length equals 15 residues. Trimming cost V 7 bases and J 3 bases; bases outside gene matches: 6. Germline V CDR1 and CDR2: SGHTA, FQGNSA. CDR3 DNA sequence: TGTGCCAGCAACCTAAGACTAGCGGGAACAGATACGCAGTATTTT. This codes for CASNLRLAGTDTQYF.

This clone was counted once. The J gene is TRBJ1-4, the V gene TRBV30; TRBD1 aligns across 7 bases. Germline assignment: CDR1 GTSNPN and CDR2 SVGIG (reference sequence). V was clipped by 1 base and J by 7 bases; unmatched bases: 9. This CDR3 has 15 amino acids. CDR3 DNA: TGTGCCTGGAGTGCCCACAGGGGCTGGAGTGAAAAACTGTTTTTT. Protein product: CAWSAHRGWSEKLFF.

The gene calls are TRBV4-1 and TRBJ1-1, with a possible D match to TRBD1 (5 bases). The germline V and J ends were trimmed by 5 bases and 6 bases, with 16 bases remaining between them. The CDR3 loop spans 14 amino acids. Germline V gene sequence: CDR1 MGHRA, CDR2 YSYEKL. The CDR3 here is CASSGGRATAEAFF. CDR3 nucleotide sequence: TGCGCCAGCAGCGGGGGGAGGGCGACTGCTGAAGCTTTCTTT.

The chain carries TRBV5-1 and TRBJ2-5, with 7 bases fitting TRBD2. Looked up from germline, CDR1 is SGHRS and CDR2 is YFSETQ. V lost 0 bases and J lost 4; bases outside the gene matches: 0. CDR3 length: 13 residues. The CDR3 DNA reads TGCGCCAGCAGCTTGGAGCGGGGAGAGACCCAGTACTTC. Residues: CASSLERGETQYF.

This CDR3 is CASSGDRLTSTDTQYF. The CDR3 DNA is TGCGCCAGCAGTGGGGACAGACTAACTAGCACAGATACGCAGTATTTT. This chain connects TRBV10-1 to TRBJ2-3; TRBD1 aligns across 7 bases. CDR3 length: 16 residues. The V gene end was trimmed by 4 bases and the J gene end by 0 bases; junction bases not matched to a gene: 7. Germline lookup yields CDR1 WNHNN and CDR2 SYGVQD (reference sequence).

The gene calls are TRBV28 and TRBJ2-7; TRBD2 might be the D (6 bases). Germline lookup yields CDR1 MDHEN and CDR2 SYDVKM. Trimming took off 6 bases at V and 2 bases at J, with 20 bases between the two ends. The CDR3 has 16 residues. CDR3 in amino acids: CASRRYFSGYPYEQYF. CDR3 sequence (DNA): TGTGCCAGCAGGAGATACTTTAGCGGATATCCCTACGAGCAGTACTTC.

This CDR3 reads CASSRRSGVDYEQYF. In DNA form, the CDR3 reads TGTGCCAGTAGTCGACGTTCGGGGGTCGACTACGAGCAGTACTTC. This chain connects TRBV19 to TRBJ2-7; tentatively, D is TRBD2 (6 bases). Trimming took off 5 bases at V and 3 bases at J, with 17 bases between the two ends. This CDR3 is 15 amino acids long. Germline V CDR1 and CDR2: LNHDA, SQIVND (reference sequence).

Turning to this clone: One end of the junction fails to match germline, which may point to a read error. Different DNA sequences within this sample yield the same CDR3. This chain uses TRBV4-1 with TRBJ2-3, with 7 positions matching TRBD2. Germline V CDR1 and CDR2: MGHRA, YSYEKL. CDR3 length: 17 residues. CDR3 region: CASSPRVLAASTDTQYF. CDR3 DNA sequence: TGCGCCAGTAGCCCCCGCGTCCTAGCGGCTAGCACAGATACGCAGTATTTT.

The CDR3 DNA reads TGCGCCAGCAGTCCACAGGGGATGGGGGGTCAGCCCCAGCATTTT. Amino acids: CASSPQGMGGQPQHF. The chain joins TRBV4-1 to TRBJ1-5; the match to TRBD1 covers 7 bases. Germline V gene sequence: CDR1 MGHRA, CDR2 YSYEKL. The CDR3 has 15 amino acids. V trimming: 6 bases; J trimming: 6 bases; junction bases outside the gene matches: 11.

The chain carries TRBV5-1 and TRBJ2-5; weak D call: TRBD2 (5 bases). The CDR3 is 15 residues long. Per the germline V gene, CDR1 is SGHRS and CDR2 is YFSETQ. Trimming took off 0 bases at V and 5 bases at J, with 14 bases between the two ends. The CDR3 nucleotides read TGCGCCAGCAGCTTGGCCCTATTCGGGGAGGAGACCCAGTACTTC. This translates into CASSLALFGEETQYF.

CDR3 in DNA: TGTGCCAGCAGGGGGGAGGGACAGGGGTACACTGAAGCTTTCTTT. Protein product: CASRGEGQGYTEAFF. The chain combines TRBV2 with TRBJ1-1; 10 bases match TRBD1. Germline values: CDR1 SNHLY, CDR2 FYNNEI. With 6 bases clipped from V and 3 bases from J, the junction kept 7 bases outside the gene matches. This CDR3 has 15 residues.

The chain recombines TRBV6-4 with TRBJ2-1; the match to TRBD2 covers 13 bases. V was clipped by 4 bases and J by 7 bases; unmatched bases: 10. Germline V gene sequence: CDR1 MRHNA, CDR2 SNTAGT. CDR3 length: 17 residues. DNA for the CDR3: TGTGCCAGCAGTGTAGGGGCCGGGACTAGCGGGATGAATGAGCAGTTCTTC. Encoded protein: CASSVGAGTSGMNEQFF.

This rearrangement joins TRBV18 to TRBJ2-7; 10 bases agree with TRBD2. From germline, CDR1 is KGHSH and CDR2 LQKENI. The CDR3 covers 15 residues. The trim removed 3 bases at V and 7 bases at J, leaving 9 bases unmatched. The CDR3 DNA follows: TGTGCCAGCTCACCCGGAGCGGGAGGGCCGGGGGAGCAGTACTTC. Protein sequence: CASSPGAGGPGEQYF. Combining the CDR3 with reference TRBV18 and TRBJ2-7 gives the whole variable domain NAGVMQNPRHLVRRRGQEARLRCSPMKGHSHVYWYRQLPEEGLKFMVYLQKENIIDESGMPKERFSAEFPKEGPSILRIQQVVRGDSAAYFCASSPGAGGPGEQYFGPGTRLTVT.

The V and J genes are TRBV7-6 and TRBJ2-5, with TRBD2 matching 9 bases. Germline assignment: CDR1 SGHVS and CDR2 FNYEAQ. The CDR3 covers 14 residues. The V and J ends lost 5 bases and 5 bases, in that order; junction bases with no gene match: 6. In nucleotides, the CDR3 is TGTGCCAGCAGCCCTAGCGGGATTTGGGAGACCCAGTACTTC. Its protein is CASSPSGIWETQYF.

The chain links TRBV6-1 to TRBJ2-7, with D unclear. Trimming left V 5 bases short and J 3 bases short, with 14 bases between. This CDR3 is built from 14 residues. Germline-derived CDR1 and CDR2 are MNHNS and SASEGT. The CDR3 spells CASSSSIRVYEQYF. CDR3 nucleotides: TGTGCCAGCAGTTCAAGCATCCGGGTCTACGAGCAGTACTTC.

This CDR3 reads CARAGAGGVSEQYF. The DNA of the CDR3 is TGCGCCAGGGCCGGGGCAGGGGGAGTTAGCGAGCAGTACTTC. The chain joins TRBV10-2 to TRBJ2-7; TRBD1 aligns across 7 bases. This CDR3 contains 14 residues. Trimming cost V 9 bases and J 6 bases; bases outside gene matches: 14. Per germline, CDR1 WSHSY and CDR2 SAAADI.

The J gene is TRBJ2-2, the V gene TRBV9; D call uncertain. Looked up from germline, CDR1 is SGDLS and CDR2 is YYNGEE. The CDR3 extends over 14 amino acids. Between the trimmed V and J ends, which lost 0 bases and 5 bases, there was a span of 8 bases. The CDR3 reads CASSVAEVTGELFF. The DNA for the CDR3 is TGTGCCAGCAGCGTAGCTGAGGTGACCGGGGAGCTGTTTTTT.

V and J are TRBV11-2 and TRBJ2-5; D ambiguous. CDR3 length equals 12 residues. Per the germline V gene, CDR1 is SGHAT and CDR2 is FQNNGV. The V and J ends lost 7 bases and 4 bases respectively, with 10 bases between them. Written as DNA, the CDR3 is TGTGCCAGCACCGGCCCGGGAGAGACCCAGTACTTC. This codes for CASTGPGETQYF. Supplemented by reference TRBV11-2 and TRBJ2-5, the full variable domain reads EAGVAQSPRYKIIEKRQSVAFWCNPISGHATLYWYQQILGQGPKLLIQFQNNGVVDDSQLPKDRFSAERLKGVDSTLKIQPAKLEDSAVYLCASTGPGETQYFGPGTRLLVL.